This TCR beta chain originates from a study of Ad26.COV2.S vaccination and SARS-CoV-2 variants (dated by TCRdb to the early 2020s). Turning to the overall study: Vaccine-arm donors came from COV1001, a multicentre, randomized, double-blind, placebo-controlled phase I-IIa trial of Ad26.COV2.S in healthy adults. Participants in the trial were split at random into five groups of five each, receiving low-dose or high-dose Ad26.COV2.S once or twice, or else placebo on both occasions. Investigators remained blinded to trial group allocation during experiments and outcome assessment. Ad26.COV2.S was administered intramuscularly at 5 x 10^10 or 1 x 10^11 viral particles, either as a single shot or as two shots given 56 days apart. Sequencing of the TCRbeta repertoire served to evaluate the specificity and breadth of SARS-CoV-2-reactive T cell receptors following Ad26.COV2.S vaccination. The TCR-sequenced set comprised approximately 30 samples: around 20 Ad26.COV2.S vaccine recipients, 5 placebo recipients and 8 SARS-CoV-2 convalescent individuals. Broad study findings and their caveats: Vaccine and placebo recipients had comparable non-spike TCR breadth, which fits with the vaccine containing only spike. The study was not powered to compare responses between vaccine doses or regimens. Substantial breadth of spike-specific CD8+ and CD4+ T cell responses was reported after vaccination. According to the authors, total T cell responses may have been underestimated by the TCR breadth and depth analyses. Higher spike-specific TCR breadth was observed in Ad26.COV2.S recipients than in placebo recipients (P = 0.0014).

The immunoSEQ Assay was the method used to sequence TCRbeta CDR3 regions. After extraction, genomic DNA underwent amplification by bias-controlled multiplex PCR, followed by high-throughput sequencing. Turning to the authors' computational methods: To quantify the absolute abundance of every unique TCRbeta CDR3 region, sequences were collapsed and filtered. Usable DNA was measured by amplifying reference genes present in all nucleated cells, and TCRbeta template counts were normalized to that usable DNA to estimate T cell fraction. Repertoire TCRs were annotated as SARS-CoV-2-specific by exact matching of V gene, CDR3 amino acid sequence and J gene to a known reactive TCR set. The reference SARS-CoV-2 TCR set was derived from MIRA and filtered for enrichment in COVID-19-positive ImmuneCODE repertoires, a step that removed public or cross-reactive TCRs. Using the MIRA antigens, annotated TCRs were further analysed by specific ORF or by position within an ORF. Depth was the summed frequency of annotated unique rearrangements, while breadth was defined as annotated unique rearrangements over total unique productive rearrangements. Group comparisons of TCR breadth used two-sided Wilcoxon rank-sum tests. TCRdb re-hosts the immuneACCESS table, in-frame sequences only. Its copies lack some clones; in the studies checked, an unresolved V gene accounts for under half of them, and the cause for the rest is not known. That table gives V, J and clone size, and the DNA gave D and trimming. The sample has roughly 380,000 clones on record, around 89% of them singletons. Around 3.6% of the sample is taken by the ten largest.

Comment on this clone: The antigen it binds to is not known. No per-base quality is available; no much larger clone lies one base away.

V and J lose 2 bases and 0 bases, and a span of 4 bases separates them. The CDR3 contains 13 residues, cysteine and phenylalanine counted. The read is trimmed to its CDR3 DNA, 39 bases read in frame from base 1. CDR1 and CDR2 were assigned from the germline V gene as MNHEY and SVGEGT. The sample's treatment or condition label is to be understood as: about 20 received Ad26.COV2.S at low or high dose, single or two shots; about 5 received placebo; per-sample allocation not given. For vaccine and placebo recipients, repertoires were sequenced using samples collected on day 63 after the first injection. Between 29 July and 7 August 2020, Cohort 1b enrolled about 27 adults aged 18-55 years at one site in Boston, USA. Ad26.COV2.S consisted of a replication-incompetent adenovirus type 26 vector by which a prefusion-stabilized SARS-CoV-2 spike protein from the original Wuhan strain was expressed.

Recombination connected TRBV6-2 or TRBV6-3 to TRBJ2-5, with the D gene too uncertain to name. The sample consisted of peripheral blood, taken in a trial of Ad26.COV2.S vaccine versus placebo. This receptor was taken from a person between 18 and 65 years old who received the Ad26.COV2.S COVID-19 vaccine or a placebo. Here the CDR3 is given as CASSYLDQETQYF. The nucleotides read TGTGCCAGCAGTTACCTAGACCAAGAGACCCAGTACTTC.